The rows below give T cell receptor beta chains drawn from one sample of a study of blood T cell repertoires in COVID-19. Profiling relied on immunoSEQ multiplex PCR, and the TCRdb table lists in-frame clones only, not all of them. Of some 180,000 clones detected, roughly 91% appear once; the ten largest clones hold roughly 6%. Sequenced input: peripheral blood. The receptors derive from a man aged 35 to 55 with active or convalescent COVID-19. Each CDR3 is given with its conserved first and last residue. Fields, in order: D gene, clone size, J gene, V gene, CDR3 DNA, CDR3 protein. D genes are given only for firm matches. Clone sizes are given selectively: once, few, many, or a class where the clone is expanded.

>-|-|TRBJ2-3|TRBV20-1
TGCAGTGCTGCAGGCACAGATACGCAGTATTTT
CSAAGTDTQYF
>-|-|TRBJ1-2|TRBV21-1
TGTGCCAGCGTTTGGGTCGGGACAGGCTTCTTC
CASVWVGTGFF
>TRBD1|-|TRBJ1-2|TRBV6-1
TGTGCCAGCAGTGTAAAGTCGGGACAGGCCTGGGGCTATGGCTACACCTTC
CASSVKSGQAWGYGYTF
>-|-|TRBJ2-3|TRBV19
TGTGCCAGTAGTACCCCGACGGGGATCACAGATACGCAGTATTTT
CASSTPTGITDTQYF
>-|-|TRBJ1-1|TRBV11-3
TGTGCCAGCAGCTTACGGGCAGGGAAAGCTTTCTTT
CASSLRAGKAFF
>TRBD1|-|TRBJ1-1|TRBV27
TGTGCCAGCAGCTTACAGGGGCTCGGCACTGAAGCTTTCTTT
CASSLQGLGTEAFF
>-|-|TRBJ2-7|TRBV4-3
TGCGCCAGCAGCCAAGAAGGCCGCAGGGAGGACGAGCAGTACTTC
CASSQEGRREDEQYF
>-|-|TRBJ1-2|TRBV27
TGTGCCAGCAGTTTATCGGGGCAGACCTATGGCTACACCTTC
CASSLSGQTYGYTF
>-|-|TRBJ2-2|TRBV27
TGTGCCAGCAGTTTAGCTAGCTTAGGCACCGGGGAGCTGTTTTTT
CASSLASLGTGELFF
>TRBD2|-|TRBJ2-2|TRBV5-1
TGCGCCAGCAGCTTGGGTGGGTCACGACAAGGACTAGCGGGAGACCTCACCGGGGAGCTGTTTTTT
CASSLGGSRQGLAGDLTGELFF
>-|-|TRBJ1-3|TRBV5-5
TGTGCCAGCAGCCCGACAGTCTCTGGAAACACCATATATTTT
CASSPTVSGNTIYF
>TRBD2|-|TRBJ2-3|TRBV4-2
TGTGCCAGCAGCCAGGCTCTAGCGGAGGGCACAGATACGCAGTATTTT
CASSQALAEGTDTQYF
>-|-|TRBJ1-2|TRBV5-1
TGCGCCAGCGGTTCGACAGACTACTATGGCTACACCTTC
CASGSTDYYGYTF
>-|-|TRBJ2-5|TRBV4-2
TGTGCCAGCAGCCAGCGGCGCGGGGAGACCCAGTACTTC
CASSQRRGETQYF
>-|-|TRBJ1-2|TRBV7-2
TGTGCCAGCAGCTTAGTCGAGGGATATGGCTACACCTTC
CASSLVEGYGYTF
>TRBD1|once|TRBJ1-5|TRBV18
TGTGCCAGCTCACCCCCTGGACAGGGTTACAATCAGCCCCAGCATTTT
CASSPPGQGYNQPQHF
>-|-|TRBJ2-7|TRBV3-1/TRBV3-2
TGTGCCAGCAGCCAAGGTTTTAGCGGACTCTCCTACGAGCAGTACTTC
CASSQGFSGLSYEQYF
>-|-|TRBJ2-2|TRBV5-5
TGTGCCAGCAGCTTGGATGTCTCCAACACCGGGGAGCTGTTTTTT
CASSLDVSNTGELFF
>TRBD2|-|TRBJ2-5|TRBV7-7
TGTGCCAGCAGCCTCAGCGGGGGGGCCGTGGAGACCCAGTACTTC
CASSLSGGAVETQYF
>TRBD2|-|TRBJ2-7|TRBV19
TGTGCCAGTAGTAGAGATCGGGGGGCTAGCGGGGCCTACGAGCAGTACTTC
CASSRDRGASGAYEQYF
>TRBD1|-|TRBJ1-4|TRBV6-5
TGTGCCAGCAGTCCGGAGACAGGGGGAGATGAAAAACTGTTTTTT
CASSPETGGDEKLFF
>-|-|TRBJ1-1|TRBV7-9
TGTGCCAGCAGCTTCACTCAGGGATGGAACACTGAAGCTTTCTTT
CASSFTQGWNTEAFF
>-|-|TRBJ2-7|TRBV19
TGTGCCAGTAGTATGAGCGTCAGCTCCTACGAGCAGTACTTC
CASSMSVSSYEQYF
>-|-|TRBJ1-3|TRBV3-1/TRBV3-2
TGTGCCAGCAGCTCAACAGGGTTCAACTCTGGAAACACCATATATTTT
CASSSTGFNSGNTIYF
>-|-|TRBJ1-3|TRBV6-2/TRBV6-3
TGTGCCAGCAGTCCAGGTTACGGAAACACCATATATTTT
CASSPGYGNTIYF
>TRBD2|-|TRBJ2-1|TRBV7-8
TGTGCCAGCAGCTTAGAGGCTAGCGGGGGCAGGGCGAATGAGCAGTTCTTC
CASSLEASGGRANEQFF
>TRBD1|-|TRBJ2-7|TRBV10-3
TGTGCCATCACGCCGGGACAGGGGAACTACGAGCAGTACTTC
CAITPGQGNYEQYF